This entry lists 27 T cell receptor beta chains sequenced from one sample in a study of CD8 T cells in ankylosing spondylitis. TCRdb reprocessed the 5' RACE reads via MiXCR and lists one record per CDR3 protein. The sample has roughly 180,000 distinct CDR3 sequences; roughly 11% are singletons. The sample comprised blood, either unsorted or a sorted T cell fraction (not recorded which). The receptors originated from a male donor with ankylosing spondylitis or in good health (not recorded which).

With regard to this clonotype: A much larger clone differs by one base, so this may be a read error. This rearrangement joins TRBV7-9 to TRBJ1-6, with D possibly being TRBD1 (5 bases). The CDR3 extends over 16 amino acids. CDR1 and CDR2 from the germline V gene are SEHNR and FQNEAQ (reference sequence). The CDR3 DNA follows: TGTGCCAGCAGCTTAGAGGCAGGGCCCTATAATCCACCCCTCCACTTT. This encodes CASSLEAGPYNPPLHF.

This clonotype appeared many times. The rearrangement uses TRBV27 and TRBJ2-7, with D tentatively TRBD1 or TRBD2 (5 bases each). This CDR3 is 13 amino acids long. Germline CDR1 is MNHEY and CDR2 is SMNVEV (reference sequence). V was pared by 3 bases and J by 4 bases, with 10 bases between. CDR3 region: CASSFGGGYEQYF. In DNA form, the CDR3 reads TGTGCCAGCAGTTTTGGGGGTGGATACGAGCAGTACTTC.

The chain is built from TRBV15 and TRBJ2-7, with 7 positions matching TRBD2. Germline assignment: CDR1 LNHNV and CDR2 YYDKDF (reference sequence). This CDR3 is built from 15 residues. V shed 4 bases and J 2 bases; nucleotides not matched to a gene: 8. CDR3 sequence: CATSTGHGGTYEQYF. CDR3 DNA: TGTGCCACCAGCACTGGACACGGGGGGACCTACGAGCAGTACTTC. The whole variable domain, filled in from reference TRBV15 and TRBJ2-7, reads DAMVIQNPRYQVTQFGKPVTLSCSQTLNHNVMYWYQQKSSQAPKLLFHYYDKDFNNEADTPDNFQSRRPNTSFCFLDIRSPGLGDTAMYLCATSTGHGGTYEQYFGPGTRLTVT.

The J gene is TRBJ1-1, the V gene TRBV7-2; possible D gene TRBD1, 5 bases. With 5 bases removed from V and 4 bases from J, the gap between germline ends came to 20 bases. The V gene's germline CDR1 is SGHTA and CDR2 FQGNSA. CDR3 size: 16 residues. Written as DNA, the CDR3 is TGTGCCAGCAGCCCGATTAGGCGGCAGGGAGTCACTGAAGCTTTCTTT. It translates to CASSPIRRQGVTEAFF.

This clonotype was counted many times. The chain employs TRBV11-3 and TRBJ1-1; TRBD1 aligns across 7 bases. J lost 0 bases, V lost 5 bases, and 6 bases had no gene match. CDR3 size: 15 residues. Germline V gene data show CDR1 as SGHNT and CDR2 as YENEEA. CDR3 region: CASSQPQGMNTEAFF. For the CDR3, the DNA is TGTGCCAGCAGCCAACCACAGGGGATGAACACTGAAGCTTTCTTT.

This clonotype has a handful of counts. This chain links TRBV5-6 with TRBJ2-7; 7 nucleotides line up with TRBD1. Germline CDR1 is SGHDT and CDR2 is YYEEEE. The CDR3 runs 15 residues. V dropped 0 bases and J dropped 0; count of bases not matched to a gene: 3. As DNA, the CDR3 is TGTGCCAGCAGCTTGGGGGACAGCTTCTCCTACGAGCAGTACTTC. Its translation is CASSLGDSFSYEQYF.

This clonotype was observed at least ten times. J is TRBJ2-2 and V is TRBV12-3 or TRBV12-4, with no clear D. This CDR3 comprises 12 residues. V was shortened by 7 bases and J by 3 bases, with 6 bases between the two germline ends. The CDR3 spells CASKWYTGELFF. The CDR3 DNA reads as TGTGCCAGCAAGTGGTACACCGGGGAGCTGTTTTTT.

This clonotype was seen many times. V is TRBV28 and J is TRBJ1-2; no clear D gene. Germline V gene sequence: CDR1 MDHEN, CDR2 SYDVKM. Trimming removed 8 bases at V and 8 bases at J, with 15 bases between. The CDR3 length is 12 residues. This CDR3 is CASRGPGRGYTF. CDR3 DNA sequence: TGTGCCAGCCGGGGTCCTGGAAGGGGCTACACCTTC.

This rearrangement joins TRBV7-6 to TRBJ2-7, with 7 bases matching TRBD1. V trimming: 4 bases; J trimming: 7 bases; junction bases outside the gene matches: 7. Germline-derived CDR1 and CDR2 are SGHVS and FNYEAQ. This CDR3 comprises 13 residues. This CDR3 is CASSSKDRFEQYF. The CDR3 coding sequence is TGTGCCAGCAGCTCGAAGGACAGGTTTGAGCAGTACTTC.

This clonotype was counted between two and nine times. The chain joins TRBV2 to TRBJ2-1, with D perhaps matching TRBD2 (6 bases). Germline CDR1 SNHLY, CDR2 FYNNEI. The CDR3 is made up of 14 amino acids. V lost 6 bases to trimming and J lost 12 bases, with 21 bases between them. DNA for the CDR3: TGTGCCAGCAGCGTCCCACTGCTAGCGTCCCGGCAGTTCTTC. This encodes CASSVPLLASRQFF.

This clonotype appeared many times. The rearrangement links TRBV5-6 to TRBJ2-3; the D is unclear. Germline V gene sequence: CDR1 SGHDT, CDR2 YYEEEE. The CDR3 is 15 residues long. V shed 1 base and J shed 7 bases, with 16 bases lying between them. DNA for the CDR3: TGTGCCAGCAGCTTGTATGATGTCATGCCGAATACGCAGTATTTT. It codes for CASSLYDVMPNTQYF.

This clonotype has more than one count but fewer than ten. J is TRBJ2-3 and V is TRBV12-3 or TRBV12-4; D call uncertain. The CDR3 loop spans 13 amino acids. Trimming took off 1 base at V and 6 bases at J, with 8 bases between the two ends. The CDR3 loop is CASSLGISDTQYF. The DNA for the CDR3 is TGTGCCAGCAGTTTAGGGATTTCGGATACGCAGTATTTT.

This clonotype was counted at least ten times. The CDR3 region is CASSQYIAGEQFF. The CDR3 nucleotides are TGCGCCAGCAGCCAATACATAGCGGGGGAGCAGTTCTTC. This sequence joins TRBV4-3 and TRBJ2-1; 8 bases match TRBD2. Trimming took 2 bases from V and 10 from J; bases not matched to a gene: 4. The germline V gene encodes CDR1 LGHNA and CDR2 YSLEER. The CDR3 contains 13 residues.

The chain employs TRBV20-1 and TRBJ1-2; D remains unclear. The CDR3 length is 13 residues. CDR1 and CDR2 (germline): DFQATT, SNEGSKA (reference sequence). Trimming pared 2 bases from V and 2 bases from J, leaving 9 bases between. CDR3 in amino acids: CSARSSENYGYTF. CDR3 sequence (DNA): TGCAGTGCTAGATCGTCGGAGAACTATGGCTACACCTTC.

The rearrangement links TRBV3-1 to TRBJ2-3, with 8 bases fitting TRBD2. V lost 2 bases to trimming and J lost 1 base; unmatched junction nucleotides: 2. The CDR3 covers 15 residues. CDR1 is LGHDT, CDR2 YNNKEL, per germline (reference sequence). DNA of the CDR3: TGTGCCAGCAGCCAACAAGCGGGGGGCACAGATACGCAGTATTTT. It codes for CASSQQAGGTDTQYF.

The genes are TRBV18 and TRBJ2-1; a possible D gene is TRBD2 (6 bases). This CDR3 region has 15 residues. V gave up 6 bases and J gave up 4 bases, with 16 bases separating them. CDR1 is KGHSH, CDR2 LQKENI, per germline. The CDR3 DNA reads as TGTGCCAGCTCGACCAAGGGAGGACCTTACAATGAGCAGTTCTTC. Translation gives CASSTKGGPYNEQFF.

The gene calls are TRBV29-1 and TRBJ1-5; the D is unclear. The CDR3 is made up of 14 amino acids. The germline gives CDR1 SQVTM, CDR2 ANQGSEA. Between the trimmed V and J ends, which lost 4 bases and 4 bases, there was a span of 14 bases. For the CDR3, the DNA is TGCAGCGTTGCAAACGGGATCCCAAATCAGCCCCAGCATTTT. Translation gives CSVANGIPNQPQHF.

Only a few counts were recorded for this clonotype. This chain uses TRBV11-2 with TRBJ2-1; unclear D gene. CDR1 and CDR2 (germline): SGHAT, FQNNGV. The CDR3 totals 13 residues. V dropped 3 bases and J dropped 16 bases, with 19 bases sitting between them. CDR3 loop: CASSFQTETGPFF. CDR3 sequence (DNA): TGTGCCAGCAGCTTCCAAACGGAAACGGGTCCCTTCTTC.

The V call is TRBV27, the J call TRBJ2-5; TRBD2 agrees at 7 bases. The CDR3 totals 15 residues. With V trimmed by 3 bases and J by 1 base, 5 bases remained unmatched. Germline V gene sequence: CDR1 MNHEY, CDR2 SMNVEV (reference sequence). The CDR3 here is CASSFLAAGQETQYF. CDR3 nucleotides: TGTGCCAGCAGTTTCCTAGCGGCGGGCCAAGAGACCCAGTACTTC.

The chain uses TRBV14 and TRBJ2-2; the D gene is possibly TRBD2 (6 bases). Germline CDR1 is SGHDN and CDR2 is FVKESK. V dropped 4 bases and J dropped 0 bases, with 12 bases sitting between them. The CDR3 contains 16 residues. The CDR3 DNA reads TGTGCCAGCAGCCCCCTGGTAGCGGCGAACACCGGGGAGCTGTTTTTT. Its protein is CASSPLVAANTGELFF. Full variable domain (missing parts from reference TRBV14 and TRBJ2-2): EAGVTQFPSHSVIEKGQTVTLRCDPISGHDNLYWYRRVMGKEIKFLLHFVKESKQDESGMPNNRFLAERTGGTYSTLKVQPAELEDSGVYFCASSPLVAANTGELFFGEGSRLTVL.

As for this clonotype: With a much larger clone just one base away, this may be a read error. This chain uses TRBV20-1 with TRBJ2-7; weak D call: TRBD1 (6 bases). CDR1 and CDR2 from the germline V gene are DFQATT and SNEGSKA (reference sequence). CDR3 length: 16 amino acids. The CDR3 sequence: CCASLPGVGTSYEQYF. The CDR3 coding sequence is TGCTGTGCTAGCTTACCAGGGGTGGGTACCTCCTACGAGCAGTACTTC.

This chain joins TRBV7-2 and TRBJ2-7; D gene unclear. This CDR3 is built from 13 residues. The germline V gene has CDR1 SGHTA and CDR2 FQGNSA. The V gene lost 5 bases and the J gene lost 1 base, with 9 bases spanning the gap. DNA for the CDR3: TGTGCCAGCAGCCCGCGCAGGTCCTACGAGCAGTACTTC. It is translated as CASSPRRSYEQYF.

This clonotype appeared a few times. The chain has TRBV5-1 and TRBJ2-2; 9 bases agree with TRBD1. The CDR3 consists of 16 residues. Losses at the gene ends were 1 base for V and 7 bases for J; bases not matched to a gene: 8. Germline assignment: CDR1 SGHRS and CDR2 YFSETQ. The CDR3 region has the DNA TGCGCCAGCAGCTTGACGACAGGGGGACTGGTCGGGGAGCTGTTTTTT. Its translation is CASSLTTGGLVGELFF.

This clonotype has a count of ten or more. This chain joins TRBV5-1 and TRBJ2-1; the D gene is possibly TRBD2 (5 bases). Germline assignment: CDR1 SGHRS and CDR2 YFSETQ. The V end was cut by 0 bases, the J end by 1 base, with 14 bases between. This CDR3 contains 17 residues. CDR3 sequence: CASSLVLGSGSYNEQFF. The CDR3 coding sequence is TGCGCCAGCAGCTTGGTTCTAGGGAGTGGGTCCTACAATGAGCAGTTCTTC.

To note about this clonotype: This sequence may be a read error, since a much larger clone differs from it by one base. CDR3 DNA sequence: TGTGCCACCCGGGAGAGAGGTGTACAGGGGACCTACGGGCAGTACTTC. It yields the protein CATRERGVQGTYGQYF. The rearrangement links TRBV10-3 to TRBJ2-7, with D tentatively TRBD1 (7 bases). The CDR3 extends over 16 amino acids. Germline V gene sequence: CDR1 ENHRY, CDR2 SYGVKD.

There are a few counts of this clonotype. The chain has TRBV4-1 and TRBJ2-1; 10 bases map to TRBD2. This CDR3 contains 16 residues. Germline V lookup: CDR1 MGHRA, CDR2 YSYEKL. V was pared by 4 bases and J by 6 bases, with 9 bases of the junction left unmatched. CDR3 loop: CASSRELAGLGNEQFF. The CDR3 DNA reads as TGCGCCAGCAGCCGCGAACTAGCGGGGCTGGGCAATGAGCAGTTCTTC.

V is TRBV11-3 and J is TRBJ2-1; the D gene is possibly TRBD2 (5 bases). With 5 bases removed from V and 9 bases from J, the gap between germline ends came to 17 bases. CDR3 size: 14 residues. CDR1 SGHNT and CDR2 YENEEA come from the germline V gene. CDR3 in DNA: TGTGCCAGCAGCCCCAGCGGCGGGTGGCTTGAGCAGTTCTTC. This codes for CASSPSGGWLEQFF.